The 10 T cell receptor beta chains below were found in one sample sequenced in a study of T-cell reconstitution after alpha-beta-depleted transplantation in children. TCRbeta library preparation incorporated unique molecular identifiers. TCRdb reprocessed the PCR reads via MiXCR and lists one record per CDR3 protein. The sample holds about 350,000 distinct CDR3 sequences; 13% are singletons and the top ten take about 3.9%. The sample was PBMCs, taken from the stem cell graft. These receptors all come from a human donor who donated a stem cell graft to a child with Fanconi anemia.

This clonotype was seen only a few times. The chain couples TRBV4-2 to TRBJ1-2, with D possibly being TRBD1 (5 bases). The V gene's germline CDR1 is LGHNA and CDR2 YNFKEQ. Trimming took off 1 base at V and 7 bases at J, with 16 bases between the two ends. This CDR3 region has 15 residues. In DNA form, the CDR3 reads TGTGCCAGCAGCCAAGGGGGACTCACAAGGCTTGGCTACACCTTC. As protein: CASSQGGLTRLGYTF.

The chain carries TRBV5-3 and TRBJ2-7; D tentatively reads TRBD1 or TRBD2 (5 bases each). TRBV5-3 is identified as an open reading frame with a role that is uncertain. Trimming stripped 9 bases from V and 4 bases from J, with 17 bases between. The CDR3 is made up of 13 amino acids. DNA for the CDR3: TGTGCCATGGGCCTCCGGGACGATTACGAGCAGTACTTC. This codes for CAMGLRDDYEQYF.

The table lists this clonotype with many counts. The CDR3 protein is CASSQDRVVGTEAFF. CDR3 DNA sequence: TGCGCCAGCAGCCAAGATCGGGTAGTAGGGACTGAAGCTTTCTTT. The V and J genes are TRBV4-3 and TRBJ1-1; D is ambiguous. The germline V gene has CDR1 LGHNA and CDR2 YSLEER. The CDR3 spans 15 residues. V dropped 0 bases and J dropped 5 bases, with 13 bases sitting between them.

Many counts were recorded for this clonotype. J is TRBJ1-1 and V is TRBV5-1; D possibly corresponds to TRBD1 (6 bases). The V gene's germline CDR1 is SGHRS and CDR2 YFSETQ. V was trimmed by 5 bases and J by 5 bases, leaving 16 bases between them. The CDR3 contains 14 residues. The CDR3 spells CASSLPGDLTEAFF. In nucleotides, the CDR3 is TGCGCCAGCAGTCTCCCAGGGGATCTGACTGAAGCTTTCTTT.

The CDR3 DNA follows: TGTGCCAGCAGACCGACAGGGGTCAACGAGCAGTACTTC. Protein product: CASRPTGVNEQYF. The V and J genes are TRBV6-1 and TRBJ2-7, with 8 bases aligning to TRBD1. This CDR3 region has 13 residues. The V gene's germline CDR1 is MNHNS and CDR2 SASEGT. V lost 6 bases and J lost 5; bases outside the gene matches: 6.

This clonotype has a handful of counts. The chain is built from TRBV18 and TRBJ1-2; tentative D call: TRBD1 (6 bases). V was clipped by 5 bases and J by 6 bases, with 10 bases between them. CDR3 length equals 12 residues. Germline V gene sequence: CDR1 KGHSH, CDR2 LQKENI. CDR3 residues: CASSVDRNGYTF. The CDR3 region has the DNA TGTGCCAGCTCAGTAGACAGGAATGGCTACACCTTC.

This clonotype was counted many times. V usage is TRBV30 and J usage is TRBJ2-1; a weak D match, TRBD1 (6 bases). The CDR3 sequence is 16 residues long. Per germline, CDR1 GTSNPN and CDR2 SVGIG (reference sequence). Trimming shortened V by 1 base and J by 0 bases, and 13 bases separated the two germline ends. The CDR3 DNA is TGTGCCTGGAGTGCCTACACAGGGTTCTCCTACAATGAGCAGTTCTTC. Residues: CAWSAYTGFSYNEQFF.

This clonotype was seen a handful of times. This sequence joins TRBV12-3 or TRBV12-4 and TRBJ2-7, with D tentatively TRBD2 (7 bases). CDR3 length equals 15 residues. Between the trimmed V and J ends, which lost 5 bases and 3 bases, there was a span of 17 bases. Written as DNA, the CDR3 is TGTGCCAGCAGTATCCGGGGGGCAGGGAGCTACGAGCAGTACTTC. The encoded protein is CASSIRGAGSYEQYF.

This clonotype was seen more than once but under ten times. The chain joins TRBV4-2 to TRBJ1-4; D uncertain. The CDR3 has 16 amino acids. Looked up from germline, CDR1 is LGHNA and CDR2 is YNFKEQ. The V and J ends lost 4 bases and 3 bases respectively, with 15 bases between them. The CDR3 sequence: CASSPTPGQPNEKLFF. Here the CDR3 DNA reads TGTGCCAGCAGCCCAACCCCCGGGCAGCCTAATGAAAAACTGTTTTTT.

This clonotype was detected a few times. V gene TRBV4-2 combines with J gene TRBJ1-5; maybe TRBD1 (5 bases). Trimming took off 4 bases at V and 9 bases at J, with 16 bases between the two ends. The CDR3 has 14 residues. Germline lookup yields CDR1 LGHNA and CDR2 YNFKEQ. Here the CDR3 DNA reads TGTGCCAGCAGCCGCCGAAGAGGGGTAGGGCCCCAGCATTTT. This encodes CASSRRRGVGPQHF.